These 4 T cell receptor beta chains came from one sample sequenced in a study of early T cells in non-severe SARS-CoV-2 infection. One entry per CDR3 protein, called by TCRdb with MiXCR from the 5' RACE reads. The sample contains about 45,000 distinct CDR3 sequences, approximately 10% of which appear only once. The specimen was whole blood. These receptors came from an adult who was a healthcare worker with PCR-confirmed SARS-CoV-2 infection or an uninfected control (not recorded which).

This clonotype was picked up many times. The J gene is TRBJ1-5, the V gene TRBV6-2 or TRBV6-3, with D maybe TRBD1 (6 bases). The ends were cut back, 2 bases at V and 4 bases at J, with 12 bases in the middle. Germline loops: CDR1 MNHEY, CDR2 SVGEGT. This CDR3 region has 15 residues. CDR3 sequence: CASSYREGGNQPQHF. DNA for the CDR3: TGTGCCAGCAGTTACCGGGAGGGGGGAAATCAGCCCCAGCATTTT.

This clonotype occurred many times. The rearrangement links TRBV20-1 to TRBJ2-7; D is ambiguous. Germline V CDR1 and CDR2: DFQATT, SNEGSKA (reference sequence). Trimming left V 5 bases short and J 3 bases short, with 8 bases between. The CDR3 is 11 amino acids. The CDR3 coding sequence is TGCAGTGCTGGCACTGACTACGAGCAGTACTTC. Protein product: CSAGTDYEQYF.

This clonotype showed up many times. V gene TRBV29-1 combines with J gene TRBJ2-7; D is perhaps TRBD1 or TRBD2 (5 bases each). Between the trimmed V and J ends, which lost 4 bases and 2 bases, there was a span of 12 bases. Germline-derived CDR1 and CDR2 are SQVTM and ANQGSEA. CDR3 length: 13 amino acids. CDR3 residues: CSVGGDGPYEQYF. For the CDR3, the DNA is TGCAGCGTTGGAGGGGATGGCCCCTACGAGCAGTACTTC.

This clonotype appeared a few times. The chain couples TRBV28 to TRBJ1-5; maybe TRBD1 (5 bases). CDR1 MDHEN and CDR2 SYDVKM come from the germline V gene. V lost 5 bases to trimming and J lost 1 base, with 15 bases between them. The CDR3 is 16 amino acids. The CDR3 is CASSPAGTFSNQPQHF. The CDR3 DNA sequence: TGTGCCAGCAGTCCCGCGGGGACCTTCAGCAATCAGCCCCAGCATTTT.